This T cell receptor (beta chain) was obtained from a study of control samples from healthy donors and cancer patients. The protocol was immunoSEQ multiplex PCR, while the TCRdb copy is restricted to in-frame clones and leaves out a portion. The table has 150,000 or so clones, roughly 93% seen once. This receptor was obtained from a man aged 18 to 29 in good health. The sample taken for sequencing was blood.

The CDR3 loop is CASTLTEASFEYTF. CDR3 in DNA: TGTGCCAGCACTTTGACAGAAGCTTCTTTCGAGTACACCTTC. The J gene is TRBJ1-2, the V gene TRBV6-5; D may be TRBD1 (5 bases). The V gene lost 7 bases and the J gene lost 11 bases, with 23 bases spanning the gap. The germline CDR1 and CDR2 sequences are MNHEY and SVGAGI. CDR3 size: 14 residues.